This TCR beta chain is from a study of T cells in Graves' hyperthyroidism and ophthalmopathy. Study in general: Once the initial diagnosis was made, peripheral blood was obtained before any treatment. Study-level results: The model made its ophthalmopathy prediction, and onset followed a median around six months later.

CDR1 is DFQATT, CDR2 SNEGSKA, per germline (reference sequence). The CDR3 loop spans 17 amino acids. V was clipped by 3 bases and J by 0 bases; unmatched bases: 11. Over 9 ml of fresh peripheral blood supplied the PBMCs. TCR beta CDR3 regions were amplified from RNA. Researchers ran a first-round RT-PCR on the TCR CDR3 using the HTBI primer set. TCRdb used MiXCR to reprocess the multiplex PCR reads, holding one entry per CDR3 protein. The sample holds under 300,000 distinct CDR3 sequences, approximately 23% seen once. This clonotype was seen at least ten times. The antigen is undetermined. Source material: blood. The sequence was collected from a young man with Graves' ophthalmopathy. This chain connects TRBV20-1 to TRBJ1-5, with 7 bases matching TRBD1. The CDR3 spells CSARKGGGTVSNQPQHF. CDR3 nucleotide sequence: TGCAGTGCTAGGAAGGGCGGGGGGACAGTTAGCAATCAGCCCCAGCATTTT.